This TCR beta chain was profiled in a study of blood T cell repertoires in COVID-19. For the study at large: The United States, Italy and Spain supplied acute and convalescent COVID-19 samples. PBMCs, B-cell-depleted T cells, or T cells were the source of the cDNA or gDNA that made up the material.

V lost 6 bases, J lost 3 bases, and 5 bases stayed unmatched. This CDR3 has 14 residues. Germline-derived CDR1 and CDR2 are LGHDT and YNNKEL (reference sequence). TCRdb's table, derived via immunoSEQ multiplex PCR, lists solely in-frame clones and lacks some. This sample has roughly 67,000 clones, with 65% to 90% found just once. The receptor comes from a man over 45 with acute or convalescent COVID-19. The sample comprised peripheral blood. This chain connects TRBV3-1 (or the pseudogene TRBV3-2) to TRBJ1-2, with 9 bases identical to TRBD1. The CDR3 region has the DNA TGTGCCAGCAGGCGACAGGGGGAGGACTATGGCTACACCTTC. This translates into CASRRQGEDYGYTF.